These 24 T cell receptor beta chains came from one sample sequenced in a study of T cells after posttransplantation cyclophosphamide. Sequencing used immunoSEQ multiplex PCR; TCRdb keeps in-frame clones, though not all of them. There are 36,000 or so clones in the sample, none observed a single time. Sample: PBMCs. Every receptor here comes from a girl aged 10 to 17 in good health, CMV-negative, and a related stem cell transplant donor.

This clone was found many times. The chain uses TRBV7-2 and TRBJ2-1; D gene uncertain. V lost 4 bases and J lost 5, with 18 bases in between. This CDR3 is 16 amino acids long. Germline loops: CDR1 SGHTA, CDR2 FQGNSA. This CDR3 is CASSSLVVNLNNEQFF. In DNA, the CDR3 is TGTGCCAGCAGCTCACTTGTCGTCAACCTAAACAATGAGCAGTTCTTC.

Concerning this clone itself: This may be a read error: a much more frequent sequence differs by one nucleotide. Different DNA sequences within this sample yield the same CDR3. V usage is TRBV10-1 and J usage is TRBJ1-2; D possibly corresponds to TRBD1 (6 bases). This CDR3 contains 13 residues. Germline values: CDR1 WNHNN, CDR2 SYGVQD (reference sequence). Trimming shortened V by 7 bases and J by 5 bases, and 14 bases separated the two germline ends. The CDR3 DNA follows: TGCGCCAGCATTACACAGGGAATTTATGGCTACACCTTC. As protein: CASITQGIYGYTF.

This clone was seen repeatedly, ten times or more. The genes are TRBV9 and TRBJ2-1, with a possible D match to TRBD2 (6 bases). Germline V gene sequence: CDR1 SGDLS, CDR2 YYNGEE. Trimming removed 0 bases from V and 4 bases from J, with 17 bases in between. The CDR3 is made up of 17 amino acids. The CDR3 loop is CASSVATGVWEYNEQFF. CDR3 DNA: TGTGCCAGCAGCGTAGCTACGGGAGTGTGGGAATACAATGAGCAGTTCTTC. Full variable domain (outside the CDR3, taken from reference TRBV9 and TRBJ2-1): DSGVTQTPKHLITATGQRVTLRCSPRSGDLSVYWYQQSLDQGLQFLIQYYNGEERAKGNILERFSAQQFPDLHSELNLSSLELGDSALYFCASSVATGVWEYNEQFFGPGTRLTVL.

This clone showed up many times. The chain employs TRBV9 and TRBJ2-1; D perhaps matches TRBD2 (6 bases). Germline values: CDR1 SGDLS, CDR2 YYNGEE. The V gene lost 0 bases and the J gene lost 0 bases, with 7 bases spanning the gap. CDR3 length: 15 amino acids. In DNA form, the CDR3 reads TGTGCCAGCAGCGTAGCGGGGGTCTCCTACAATGAGCAGTTCTTC. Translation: CASSVAGVSYNEQFF.

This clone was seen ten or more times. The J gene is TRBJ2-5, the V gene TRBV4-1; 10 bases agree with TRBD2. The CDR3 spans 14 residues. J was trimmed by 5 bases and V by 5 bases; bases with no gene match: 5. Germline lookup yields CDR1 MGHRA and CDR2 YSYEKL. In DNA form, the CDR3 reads TGCGCCAGCAGCAAAACTAGCGGGGAGGAGACCCAGTACTTC. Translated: CASSKTSGEETQYF.

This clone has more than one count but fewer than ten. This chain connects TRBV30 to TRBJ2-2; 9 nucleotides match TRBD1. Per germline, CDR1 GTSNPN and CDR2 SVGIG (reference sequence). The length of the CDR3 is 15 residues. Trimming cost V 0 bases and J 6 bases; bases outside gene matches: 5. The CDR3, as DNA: TGTGCCTGGAGTGTCGGGACAGGGAGGGCCGGGGAGCTGTTTTTT. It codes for CAWSVGTGRAGELFF.

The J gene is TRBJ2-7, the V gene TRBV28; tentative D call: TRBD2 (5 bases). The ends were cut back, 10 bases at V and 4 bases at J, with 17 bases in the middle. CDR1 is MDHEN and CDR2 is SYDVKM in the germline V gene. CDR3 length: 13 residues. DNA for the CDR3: TGTGCCACACACCAACAATCGGGATACGAGCAGTACTTC. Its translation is CATHQQSGYEQYF. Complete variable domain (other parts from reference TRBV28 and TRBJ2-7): DVKVTQSSRYLVKRTGEKVFLECVQDMDHENMFWYRQDPGLGLRLIYFSYDVKMKEKGDIPEGYSVSREKKERFSLILESASTNQTSMYLCATHQQSGYEQYFGPGTRLTVT.

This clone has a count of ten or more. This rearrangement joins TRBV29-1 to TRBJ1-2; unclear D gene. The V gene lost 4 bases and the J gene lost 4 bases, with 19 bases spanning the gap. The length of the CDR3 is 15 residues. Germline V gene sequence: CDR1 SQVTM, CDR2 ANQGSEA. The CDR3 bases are TGCAGCGTTGTGTCCCCGGAGAAAAGAGGCTATGGCTACACCTTC. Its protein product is CSVVSPEKRGYGYTF.

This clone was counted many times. The CDR3, as DNA: TGCGCCAGCAGCCCCGGACAGGGACTCTACGAGCAGTACTTC. This sequence encodes CASSPGQGLYEQYF. The chain has TRBV4-1 and TRBJ2-7; 8 nucleotides agree with TRBD1. This CDR3 contains 14 residues. V lost 4 bases to trimming and J lost 3 bases; unmatched junction nucleotides: 5. In germline, CDR1 is MGHRA, CDR2 YSYEKL.

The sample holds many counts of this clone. The CDR3 DNA reads as TGTGCCATCAGTGAACAGGACAGGGGCACAGATACGCAGTATTTT. It codes for CAISEQDRGTDTQYF. The chain joins TRBV10-3 to TRBJ2-3, with 8 positions matching TRBD1. V was pared by 3 bases and J by 1 base, with 3 bases of the junction left unmatched. Per the germline V gene, CDR1 is ENHRY and CDR2 is SYGVKD. The CDR3 contains 15 residues.

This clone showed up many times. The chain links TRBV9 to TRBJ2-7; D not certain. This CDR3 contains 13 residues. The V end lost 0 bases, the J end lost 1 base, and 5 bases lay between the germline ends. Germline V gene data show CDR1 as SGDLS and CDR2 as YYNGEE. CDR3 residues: CASSVASSYEQYF. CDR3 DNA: TGTGCCAGCAGCGTAGCTTCGTCCTACGAGCAGTACTTC.

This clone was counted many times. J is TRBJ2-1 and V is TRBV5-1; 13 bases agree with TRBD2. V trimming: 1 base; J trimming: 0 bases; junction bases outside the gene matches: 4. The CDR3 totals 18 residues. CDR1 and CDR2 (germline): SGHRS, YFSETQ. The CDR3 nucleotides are TGCGCCAGCAGCTTGAGGACTAGCGGGGGCTACTCCTACAATGAGCAGTTCTTC. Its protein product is CASSLRTSGGYSYNEQFF. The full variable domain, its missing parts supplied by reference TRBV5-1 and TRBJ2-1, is KAGVTQTPRYLIKTRGQQVTLSCSPISGHRSVSWYQQTPGQGLQFLFEYFSETQRNKGNFPGRFSGRQFSNSRSEMNVSTLELGDSALYLCASSLRTSGGYSYNEQFFGPGTRLTVL.

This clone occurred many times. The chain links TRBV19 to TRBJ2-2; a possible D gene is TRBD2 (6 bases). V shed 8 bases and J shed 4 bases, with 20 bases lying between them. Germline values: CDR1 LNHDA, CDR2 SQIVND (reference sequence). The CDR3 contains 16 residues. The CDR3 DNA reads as TGTGCCAGTCCCTGCAGCGGGCCCAGTGGCACCGGGGAGCTGTTTTTT. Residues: CASPCSGPSGTGELFF.

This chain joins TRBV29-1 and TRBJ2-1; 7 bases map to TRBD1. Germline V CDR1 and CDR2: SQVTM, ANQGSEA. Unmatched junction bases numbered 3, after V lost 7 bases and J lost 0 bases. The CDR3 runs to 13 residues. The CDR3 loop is CSARDSSYNEQFF. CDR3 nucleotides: TGCAGCGCCCGGGACAGCTCCTACAATGAGCAGTTCTTC.

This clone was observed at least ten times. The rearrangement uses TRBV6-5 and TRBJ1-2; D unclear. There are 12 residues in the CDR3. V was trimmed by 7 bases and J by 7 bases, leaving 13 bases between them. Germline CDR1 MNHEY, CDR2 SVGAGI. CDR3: CASTRGDAGYTF. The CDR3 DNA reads TGTGCCAGCACCCGAGGAGACGCTGGCTACACCTTC.

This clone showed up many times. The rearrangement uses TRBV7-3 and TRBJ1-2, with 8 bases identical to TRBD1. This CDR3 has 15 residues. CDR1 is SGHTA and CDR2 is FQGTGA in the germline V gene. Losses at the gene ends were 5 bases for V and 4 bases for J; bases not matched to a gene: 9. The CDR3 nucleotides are TGTGCCAGCAGCCCCGACAGGGGAATAGGCTATGGCTACACCTTC. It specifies CASSPDRGIGYGYTF. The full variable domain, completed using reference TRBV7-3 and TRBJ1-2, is GAGVSQTPSNKVTEKGKYVELRCDPISGHTALYWYRQSLGQGPEFLIYFQGTGAADDSGLPNDRFFAVRPEGSVSTLKIQRTERGDSAVYLCASSPDRGIGYGYTFGSGTRLTVV.

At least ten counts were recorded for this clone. CDR3 amino acids: CASSLAEGAREKLFF. The CDR3 DNA sequence: TGCGCCAGCAGCTTGGCTGAGGGGGCAAGAGAAAAACTGTTTTTT. V gene TRBV5-1 combines with J gene TRBJ1-4; 7 nucleotides align to TRBD1. Germline V lookup: CDR1 SGHRS, CDR2 YFSETQ. CDR3 length equals 15 residues. Trimming took 0 bases from V and 8 from J; bases not matched to a gene: 7.

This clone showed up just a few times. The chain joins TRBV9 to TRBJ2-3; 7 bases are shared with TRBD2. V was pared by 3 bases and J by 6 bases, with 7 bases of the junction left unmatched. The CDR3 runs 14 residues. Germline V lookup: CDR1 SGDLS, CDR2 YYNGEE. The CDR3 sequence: CASSASGAHDTQYF. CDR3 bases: TGTGCCAGCAGCGCTAGCGGCGCCCACGATACGCAGTATTTT.

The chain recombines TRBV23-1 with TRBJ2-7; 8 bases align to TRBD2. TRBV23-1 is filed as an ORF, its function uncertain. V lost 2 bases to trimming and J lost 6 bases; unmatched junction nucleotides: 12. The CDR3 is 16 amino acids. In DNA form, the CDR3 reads TGCGCCAGCAGTCAAGAGCGGGGGAGTCGTGCGATCGAGCAGTACTTC. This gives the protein CASSQERGSRAIEQYF.

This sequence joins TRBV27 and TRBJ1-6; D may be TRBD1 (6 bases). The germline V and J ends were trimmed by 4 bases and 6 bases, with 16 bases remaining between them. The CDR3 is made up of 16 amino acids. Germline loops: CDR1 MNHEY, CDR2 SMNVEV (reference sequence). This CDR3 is CASSYGTGLTNSPLHF. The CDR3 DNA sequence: TGTGCCAGCAGTTATGGTACAGGGCTAACTAATTCACCCCTCCACTTT.

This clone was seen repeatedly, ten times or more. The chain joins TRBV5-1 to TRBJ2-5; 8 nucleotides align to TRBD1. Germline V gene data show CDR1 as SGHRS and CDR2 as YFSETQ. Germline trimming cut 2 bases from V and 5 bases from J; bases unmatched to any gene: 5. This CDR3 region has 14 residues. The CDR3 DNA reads TGCGCCAGCAGCTTTGGCACAGGGGGGGAGACCCAGTACTTC. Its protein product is CASSFGTGGETQYF.

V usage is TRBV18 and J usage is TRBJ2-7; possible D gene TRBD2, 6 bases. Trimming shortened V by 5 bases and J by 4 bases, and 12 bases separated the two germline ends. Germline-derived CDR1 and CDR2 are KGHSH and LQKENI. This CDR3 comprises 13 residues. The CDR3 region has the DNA TGTGCCAGCTCAGGGGGGAATGGGTACGAGCAGTACTTC. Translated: CASSGGNGYEQYF.

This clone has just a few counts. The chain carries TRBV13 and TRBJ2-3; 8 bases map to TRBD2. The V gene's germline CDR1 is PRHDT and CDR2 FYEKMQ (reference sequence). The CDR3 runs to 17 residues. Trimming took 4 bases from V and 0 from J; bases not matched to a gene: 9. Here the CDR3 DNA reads TGTGCCAGCAGCTCCATGTCTAGCGGGCCCAGCACAGATACGCAGTATTTT. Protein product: CASSSMSSGPSTDTQYF.

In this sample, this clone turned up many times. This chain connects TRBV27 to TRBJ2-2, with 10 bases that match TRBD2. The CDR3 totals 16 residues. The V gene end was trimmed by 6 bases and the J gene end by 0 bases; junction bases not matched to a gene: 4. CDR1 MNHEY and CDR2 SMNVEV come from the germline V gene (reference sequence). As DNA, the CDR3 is TGTGCCAGCAGGATGACTAGCGGGCCGAACACCGGGGAGCTGTTTTTT. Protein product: CASRMTSGPNTGELFF.